The 13 T cell receptor beta chains below all came from one sample that was sequenced in a study of OX40 agonist ivuxolimab in advanced cancers. Here immunoSEQ multiplex PCR was the method, and the copy in TCRdb shows in-frame clones only, minus some. This sample has fewer than 100,000 clones, with roughly nine tenths found just once. The source material was CD4+ or CD8+ T cells sorted from blood, sampled in a trial of the OX40 agonist ivuxolimab. These receptors all stem from an adult with an advanced solid tumor such as melanoma, head and neck, liver or kidney cancer.

V gene TRBV18 combines with J gene TRBJ2-6, with D possibly being TRBD1 (6 bases). This CDR3 is built from 15 residues. The V end lost 1 base, the J end lost 2 bases, and 6 bases lay between the germline ends. The germline gives CDR1 KGHSH, CDR2 LQKENI. The CDR3 bases are TGTGCCAGCTCACCACAGGGGGCTGGGGCCAACGTCCTGACTTTC. As protein: CASSPQGAGANVLTF. The full variable domain, with the rest looked up from reference TRBV18 and TRBJ2-6, is NAGVMQNPRHLVRRRGQEARLRCSPMKGHSHVYWYRQLPEEGLKFMVYLQKENIIDESGMPKERFSAEFPKEGPSILRIQQVVRGDSAAYFCASSPQGAGANVLTFGAGSRLTVL.

J is TRBJ2-1 and V is TRBV7-2; 9 positions agree with TRBD2. This CDR3 contains 15 residues. V trimming: 1 base; J trimming: 7 bases; junction bases outside the gene matches: 5. CDR1 and CDR2 from the germline V gene are SGHTA and FQGNSA. For the CDR3, the DNA is TGTGCCAGCAGCTTAGGCGGGGGGGGTATAAATGAGCAGTTCTTC. Translation gives CASSLGGGGINEQFF.

This chain connects TRBV7-3 to TRBJ2-6, with D tentatively TRBD1 (5 bases). The ends were cut back, 11 bases at V and 4 bases at J, with 12 bases in the middle. Germline values: CDR1 SGHTA, CDR2 FQGTGA. This CDR3 has 13 amino acids. The CDR3: CAYRGPGANVLTF. In DNA form, the CDR3 reads TGTGCCTATAGGGGTCCGGGGGCCAACGTCCTGACTTTC.

CDR3 nucleotide sequence: TGTGCCACCAGCACCTTTGGGACACCGTCCGGCTACACCTTC. This gives the protein CATSTFGTPSGYTF. The chain combines TRBV15 with TRBJ1-2; D perhaps matches TRBD1 (6 bases). CDR1 and CDR2 from the germline V gene are LNHNV and YYDKDF (reference sequence). The CDR3 is 14 amino acids. V was pared by 4 bases and J by 8 bases, with 17 bases between. Full variable domain (rest looked up from reference TRBV15 and TRBJ1-2): DAMVIQNPRYQVTQFGKPVTLSCSQTLNHNVMYWYQQKSSQAPKLLFHYYDKDFNNEADTPDNFQSRRPNTSFCFLDIRSPGLGDTAMYLCATSTFGTPSGYTFGSGTRLTVV.

The rearrangement joins TRBV29-1 to TRBJ1-1; D is undetermined. CDR3 length equals 13 residues. CDR1 is SQVTM, CDR2 ANQGSEA, per germline. V lost 6 bases, J lost 4 bases, and 15 bases lay in between. CDR3 DNA sequence: TGCAGCGTGAAGTTTGTTATCGGCACTGAAGCTTTCTTT. Its protein product is CSVKFVIGTEAFF.

The rearrangement links TRBV28 to TRBJ2-7; D gene uncertain. Germline-derived CDR1 and CDR2 are MDHEN and SYDVKM. Trimming shortened V by 4 bases and J by 3 bases, and 7 bases separated the two germline ends. This CDR3 has 12 residues. CDR3 bases: TGTGCCAGCAGTTCACGAGGCTACGAGCAGTACTTC. This codes for CASSSRGYEQYF.

In nucleotides, the CDR3 is TGCGCCAGCAGCTTAACTCCAGGGGGCTACACCTTC. This gives the protein CASSLTPGGYTF. This chain connects TRBV5-1 to TRBJ1-2; weak D call: TRBD1 (5 bases). V was clipped by 2 bases and J by 8 bases, with 10 bases between them. CDR1 and CDR2 (germline): SGHRS, YFSETQ. This CDR3 contains 12 residues.

The chain's CDR3 is CASSSQGQGIGEQFF. CDR3 nucleotides: TGTGCCAGCAGCTCGCAGGGACAGGGGATAGGTGAGCAGTTCTTC. The chain is built from TRBV7-2 and TRBJ2-1; TRBD1 matches at 10 bases. The CDR3 totals 15 residues. V shed 4 bases, J shed 9 bases, and the junction held 9 bases outside the gene matches. Germline V gene lookup returns CDR1 SGHTA and CDR2 FQGNSA.

The rearrangement uses TRBV5-5 and TRBJ2-5; tentative D call: TRBD2 (6 bases). Judging by the DNA end, TRBJ2-7 fits better; the J call may be wrong. The germline V gene encodes CDR1 SGHKS and CDR2 YYEKEE (reference sequence). This CDR3 contains 15 residues. CDR3 amino acids: CASSFWGSGVYEQYF. CDR3 coding DNA: TGTGCCAGCAGCTTTTGGGGATCGGGGGTATACGAGCAGTACTTC.

This rearrangement joins TRBV6-5 to TRBJ2-1; the D gene is possibly TRBD1 (6 bases). Germline loops: CDR1 MNHEY, CDR2 SVGAGI. This CDR3 is built from 16 residues. Trimming removed 2 bases at V and 2 bases at J, with 13 bases between. The CDR3 nucleotides are TGTGCCAGCAGTTACACAGGGTACACCACCTACAATGAGCAGTTCTTC. Residues: CASSYTGYTTYNEQFF.

Notes on this clone: The missing conserved phenylalanine or tryptophan at the end of this CDR3 makes a read error likely. The rearrangement links TRBV6-5 to TRBJ1-6; D call uncertain. Trimming took off 5 bases at V and 14 bases at J, with 19 bases between the two ends. This CDR3 region has 14 residues. Germline CDR1 and CDR2: MNHEY and SVGAGI. This chain's CDR3 is CASSEYSKAEALHL. The CDR3 nucleotides read TGTGCCAGCAGTGAGTATAGTAAGGCGGAGGCCCTCCACCTT.

The chain uses TRBV5-1 and TRBJ1-1; D is possibly TRBD1 (6 bases). Trimming left V 3 bases short and J 4 bases short, with 28 bases between. The CDR3 is made up of 19 amino acids. CDR1 and CDR2 (germline): SGHRS, YFSETQ. The chain's CDR3 is CASSSTKLNRARKGTEAFF. The CDR3 nucleotides are TGCGCCAGCAGCTCAACTAAGTTAAACAGGGCTCGGAAGGGCACTGAAGCTTTCTTT.

The chain is built from TRBV9 and TRBJ1-1; TRBD1 is a possible D gene (5 bases). V was pared by 0 bases and J by 3 bases, with 9 bases between. This CDR3 spans 14 amino acids. Germline CDR1 and CDR2: SGDLS and YYNGEE. The DNA of the CDR3 is TGTGCCAGCAGCGTAGAGCCGGGGGACACTGAAGCTTTCTTT. This codes for CASSVEPGDTEAFF.